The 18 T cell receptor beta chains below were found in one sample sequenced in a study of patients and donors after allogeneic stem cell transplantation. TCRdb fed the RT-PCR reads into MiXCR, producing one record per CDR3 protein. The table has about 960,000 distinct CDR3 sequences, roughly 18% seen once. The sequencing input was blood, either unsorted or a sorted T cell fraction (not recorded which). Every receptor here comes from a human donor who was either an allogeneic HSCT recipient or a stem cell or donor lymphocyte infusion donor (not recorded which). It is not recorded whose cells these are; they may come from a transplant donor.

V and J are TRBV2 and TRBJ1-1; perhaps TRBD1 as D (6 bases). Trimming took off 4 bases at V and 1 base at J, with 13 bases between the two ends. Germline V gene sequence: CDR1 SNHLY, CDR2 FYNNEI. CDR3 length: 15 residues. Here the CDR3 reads CASSAYGTWNTEAFF. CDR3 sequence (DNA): TGTGCCAGCAGTGCGTACGGGACATGGAACACTGAAGCTTTCTTT.

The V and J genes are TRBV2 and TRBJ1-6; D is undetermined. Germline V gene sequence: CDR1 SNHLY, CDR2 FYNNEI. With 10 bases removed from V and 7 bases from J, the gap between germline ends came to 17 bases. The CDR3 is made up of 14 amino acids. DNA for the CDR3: TGTGCCACTGAAACCGGTCCGTGGAATTCACCCCTCCACTTT. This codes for CATETGPWNSPLHF.

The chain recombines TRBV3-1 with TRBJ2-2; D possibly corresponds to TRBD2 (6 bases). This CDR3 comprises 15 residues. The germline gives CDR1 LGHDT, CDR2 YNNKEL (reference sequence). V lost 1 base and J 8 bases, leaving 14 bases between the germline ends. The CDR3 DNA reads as TGTGCCAGCAGCCAAGTGGGCCTTCGGGGGGGGGAGCTGTTTTTT. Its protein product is CASSQVGLRGGELFF.

The CDR3 region has the DNA TGCAGTGCCGGGGACCCCCAAAATGAGCAGTTCTTC. Amino acid sequence: CSAGDPQNEQFF. The V and J genes are TRBV20-1 and TRBJ2-1; D may match TRBD1 or TRBD2 (5 bases each). V shed 6 bases and J shed 7 bases, with 13 bases lying between them. The CDR3 covers 12 residues. Per the germline V gene, CDR1 is DFQATT and CDR2 is SNEGSKA (reference sequence).

The CDR3 DNA sequence: TGTGCCAGCGGTCTTAACTCTCAGGGCGAGCAGTACTTC. This gives the protein CASGLNSQGEQYF. The chain carries TRBV7-9 and TRBJ2-7; TRBD1 is a possible D gene (5 bases). The CDR3 is 13 amino acids. Germline CDR1 and CDR2: SEHNR and FQNEAQ (reference sequence). V was cut by 8 bases and J by 6 bases, with 17 bases left in between.

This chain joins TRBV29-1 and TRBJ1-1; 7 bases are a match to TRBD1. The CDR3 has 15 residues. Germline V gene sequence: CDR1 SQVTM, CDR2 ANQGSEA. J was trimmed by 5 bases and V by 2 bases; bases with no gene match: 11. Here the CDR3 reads CSVELRGRVGTEAFF. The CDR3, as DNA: TGCAGCGTTGAATTGAGGGGGCGAGTGGGAACTGAAGCTTTCTTT.

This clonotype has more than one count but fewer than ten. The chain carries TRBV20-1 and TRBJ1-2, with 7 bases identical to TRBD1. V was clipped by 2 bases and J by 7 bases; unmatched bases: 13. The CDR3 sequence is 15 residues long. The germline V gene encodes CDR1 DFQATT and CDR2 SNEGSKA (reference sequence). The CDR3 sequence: CSARPHPTGPGGYTF. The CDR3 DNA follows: TGCAGTGCTAGACCTCATCCGACAGGGCCCGGTGGCTACACCTTC.

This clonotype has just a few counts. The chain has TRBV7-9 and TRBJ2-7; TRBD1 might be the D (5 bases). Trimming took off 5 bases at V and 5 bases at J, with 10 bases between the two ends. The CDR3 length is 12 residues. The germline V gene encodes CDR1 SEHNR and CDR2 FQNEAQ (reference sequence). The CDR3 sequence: CASSMLGDEQYF. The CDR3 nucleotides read TGTGCCAGCAGCATGCTAGGGGACGAGCAGTACTTC.

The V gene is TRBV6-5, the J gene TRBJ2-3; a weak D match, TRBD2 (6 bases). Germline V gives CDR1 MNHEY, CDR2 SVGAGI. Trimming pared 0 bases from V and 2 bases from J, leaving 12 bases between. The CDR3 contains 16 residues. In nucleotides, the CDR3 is TGTGCCAGCAGTTACTCGATTGGCGGGGACACAGATACGCAGTATTTT. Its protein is CASSYSIGGDTDTQYF.

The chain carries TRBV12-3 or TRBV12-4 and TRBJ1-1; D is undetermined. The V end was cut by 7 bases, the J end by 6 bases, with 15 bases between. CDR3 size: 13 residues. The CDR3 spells CASTLKGVAEAFF. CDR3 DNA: TGTGCCAGCACCCTTAAGGGAGTCGCTGAAGCTTTCTTT.

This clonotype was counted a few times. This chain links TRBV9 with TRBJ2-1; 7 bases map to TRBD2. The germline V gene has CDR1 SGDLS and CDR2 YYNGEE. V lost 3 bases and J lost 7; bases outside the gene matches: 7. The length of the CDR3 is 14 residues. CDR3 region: CASSAWDGRNEQFF. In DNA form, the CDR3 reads TGTGCCAGCAGCGCGTGGGACGGGAGGAATGAGCAGTTCTTC.

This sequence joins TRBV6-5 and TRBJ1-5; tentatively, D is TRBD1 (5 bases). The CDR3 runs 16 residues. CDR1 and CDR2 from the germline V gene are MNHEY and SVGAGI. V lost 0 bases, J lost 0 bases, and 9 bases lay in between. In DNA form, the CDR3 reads TGTGCCAGCAGTTACTCGCAGGGAGGTAGCAATCAGCCCCAGCATTTT. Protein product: CASSYSQGGSNQPQHF.

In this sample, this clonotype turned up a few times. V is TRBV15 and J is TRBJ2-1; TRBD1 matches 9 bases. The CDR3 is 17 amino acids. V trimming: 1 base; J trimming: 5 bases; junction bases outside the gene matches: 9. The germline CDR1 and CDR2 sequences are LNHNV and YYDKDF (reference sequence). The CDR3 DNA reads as TGTGCCACCAGCAGAGTCTCATGGGACAGGGTTGACAATGAGCAGTTCTTC. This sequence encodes CATSRVSWDRVDNEQFF.

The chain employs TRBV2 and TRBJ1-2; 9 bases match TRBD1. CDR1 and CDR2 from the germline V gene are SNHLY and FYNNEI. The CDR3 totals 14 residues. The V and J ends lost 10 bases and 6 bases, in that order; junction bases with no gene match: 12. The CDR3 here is CATQGGQGEDGYTF. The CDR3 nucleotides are TGTGCCACCCAGGGGGGACAGGGAGAAGATGGCTACACCTTC.

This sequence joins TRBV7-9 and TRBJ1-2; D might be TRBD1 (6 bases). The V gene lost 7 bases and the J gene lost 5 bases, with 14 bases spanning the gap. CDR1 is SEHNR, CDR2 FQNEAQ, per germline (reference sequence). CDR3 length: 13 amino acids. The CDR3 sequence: CASKGRGDYGYTF. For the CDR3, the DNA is TGTGCCAGCAAGGGCAGGGGCGATTATGGCTACACCTTC.

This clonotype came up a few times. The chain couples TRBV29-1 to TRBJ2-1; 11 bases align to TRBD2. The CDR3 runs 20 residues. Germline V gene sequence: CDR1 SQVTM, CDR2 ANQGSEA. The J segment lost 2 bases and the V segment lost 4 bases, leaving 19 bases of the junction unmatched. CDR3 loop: CSVGGISSSGRRETYNEQFF. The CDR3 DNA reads TGCAGCGTTGGGGGGATATCGTCTAGCGGGAGGCGAGAAACCTACAATGAGCAGTTCTTC.

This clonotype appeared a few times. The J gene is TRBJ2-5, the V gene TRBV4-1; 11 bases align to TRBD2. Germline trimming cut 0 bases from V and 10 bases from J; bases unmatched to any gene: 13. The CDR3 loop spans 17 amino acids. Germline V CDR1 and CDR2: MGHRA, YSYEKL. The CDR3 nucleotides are TGCGCCAGCAGCCAAGATGGTAGCGGGAGGGCTCCCGTGCGCCAGTACTTC. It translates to CASSQDGSGRAPVRQYF.

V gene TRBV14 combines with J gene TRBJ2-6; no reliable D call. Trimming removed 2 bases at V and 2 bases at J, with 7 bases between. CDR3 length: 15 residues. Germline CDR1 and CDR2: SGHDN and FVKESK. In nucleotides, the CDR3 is TGTGCCAGCAGCCAATCCAACCCTGGGGCCAACGTCCTGACTTTC. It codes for CASSQSNPGANVLTF.